This is a list of T cell receptor beta chains from one sample in a study of blood T cell repertoires in COVID-19. Clones were read by immunoSEQ multiplex PCR, and TCRdb kept only the in-frame ones, dropping some. The table lists 390,000 or so clones, about nine tenths of them singletons, with roughly 1.4% in the top ten. Sequenced material: peripheral blood. These receptors were collected from a woman under 40 with active or convalescent COVID-19. The CDR3 runs from the conserved cysteine through the conserved F or W.

15 | TRBV5-6 | CASSSGQVVMSPLHF
16 | TRBV7-2 | CASSLGASSPLNEQFF
12 | TRBV7-9 | CASSLGQGWQYF
17 | TRBV3-1/TRBV3-2 | CASSQDRFGVRGYGYTF
13 | TRBV10-3 | CAITSGSYNEQFF
14 | TRBV15 | CATSRRGNSYEQYF
13 | TRBV6-8 | CASSYTHGGEQFF
15 | TRBV6-5 | CASIYYRDVNTEAFF
15 | TRBV7-2 | CASSSGQGAYYEQYF
14 | TRBV3-1/TRBV3-2 | CASSQGTGNTEAFF
14 | TRBV27 | CASSLFGGSWGYTF
15 | TRBV2 | CASSLGGSRGQPQHF
14 | TRBV6-2/TRBV6-3 | CASSQDRTNTEAFF
13 | TRBV6-5 | CASSYSGGYGYTF
13 | TRBV5-1 | CASSQGNTGELFF
16 | TRBV20-1 | CSASPSGWRMNTEAFF
16 | TRBV6-6 | CASSYPGQGITGGYTF
17 | TRBV11-2 | CASSFIGIAGAKNIQYF
14 | TRBV27 | CASSFHGESEKLFF
15 | TRBV5-4 | CASSLDPGLSNEQFF
16 | TRBV5-1 | CASSSGGGTENNEQFF
16 | TRBV5-1 | CASSLGPETGGNTIYF
14 | TRBV18 | CASSPRDRDYGYTF
15 | TRBV19 | CASSREDTPNTEAFF
14 | TRBV11-2 | CASSAQIAEETQYF
21 | TRBV24-1 | CATSVPTFGTGSQGSYNEQFF
14 | TRBV27 | CASSWGGQTYEQYF
13 | TRBV30 | CAWAGSSGNTIYF
13 | TRBV5-1 | CASSLELTGELFF
13 | TRBV29-1 | CSVVRPGFNEQYF
17 | TRBV5-1 | CASGPTSGDWTYNEQFF
12 | TRBV19 | CASSLIGQKISF
12 | TRBV27 | CASSSTGGGYTF
15 | TRBV6-4 | CASSLVGGGTDTQYF
15 | TRBV19 | CASSIGDRVSTEAFF
18 | TRBV6-1 | CASSEARLAGGPTDTQYF
14 | TRBV2 | CASSPDRGRSPLHF
16 | TRBV11-1 | CASSLAQGAGYNEQFF
15 | TRBV18 | CASSPASGNQETQYF
15 | TRBV18 | CASSPRTTGNGELFF
16 | TRBV11-2 | CASGTRASGRLNEQFF
16 | TRBV27 | CASSLSGTGSLGGYTF
16 | TRBV5-1 | CASSLEGVANTGELFF
16 | TRBV6-4 | CASSDSGTGNTGELFF
18 | TRBV6-1 | CASSEEQGKALMNTEAFF